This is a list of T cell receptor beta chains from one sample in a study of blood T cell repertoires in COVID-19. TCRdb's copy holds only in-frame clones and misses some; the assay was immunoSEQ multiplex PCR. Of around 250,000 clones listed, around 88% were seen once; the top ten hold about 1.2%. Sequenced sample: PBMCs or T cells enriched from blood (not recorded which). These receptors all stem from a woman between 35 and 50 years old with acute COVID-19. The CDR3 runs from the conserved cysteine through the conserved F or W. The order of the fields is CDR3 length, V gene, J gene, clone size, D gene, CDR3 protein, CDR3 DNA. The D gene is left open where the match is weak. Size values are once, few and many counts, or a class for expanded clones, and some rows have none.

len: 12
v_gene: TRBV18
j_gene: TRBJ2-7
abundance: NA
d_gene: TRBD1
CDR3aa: CASSPDRVEQYF
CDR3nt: TGTGCCAGCTCACCTGACAGGGTCGAGCAGTACTTC

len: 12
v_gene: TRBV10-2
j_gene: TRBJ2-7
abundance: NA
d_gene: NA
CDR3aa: CASSEERYEQYF
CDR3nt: TGCGCCAGCAGTGAGGAGCGGTACGAGCAGTACTTC

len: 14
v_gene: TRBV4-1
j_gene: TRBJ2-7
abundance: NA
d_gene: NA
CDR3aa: CASSQVRWGHEQYF
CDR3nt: TGCGCCAGCAGCCAAGTGAGATGGGGCCACGAGCAGTACTTC

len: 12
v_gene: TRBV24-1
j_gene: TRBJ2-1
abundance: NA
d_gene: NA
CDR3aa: CATSEQYNEQFF
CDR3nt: TGTGCCACCAGTGAGCAGTACAATGAGCAGTTCTTC

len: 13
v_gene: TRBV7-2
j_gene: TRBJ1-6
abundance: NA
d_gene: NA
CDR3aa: CASSLGGGQGLHF
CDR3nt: TGTGCCAGCAGCTTAGGGGGGGGGCAGGGCCTCCACTTT

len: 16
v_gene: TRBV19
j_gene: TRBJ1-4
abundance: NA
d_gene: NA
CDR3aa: CASRPPEQGSNEKLFF
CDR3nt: TGTGCCAGTAGACCTCCCGAACAGGGATCTAATGAAAAACTGTTTTTT

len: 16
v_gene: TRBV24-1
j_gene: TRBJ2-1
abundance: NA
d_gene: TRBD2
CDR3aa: CATSDDLAEHYNEQFF
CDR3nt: TGTGCCACCAGTGACGATCTAGCGGAGCACTACAATGAGCAGTTCTTC

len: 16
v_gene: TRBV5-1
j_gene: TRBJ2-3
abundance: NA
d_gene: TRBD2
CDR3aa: CASSLGAGGITDTQYF
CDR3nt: TGCGCCAGCAGCTTGGGTGCGGGGGGGATCACAGATACGCAGTATTTT

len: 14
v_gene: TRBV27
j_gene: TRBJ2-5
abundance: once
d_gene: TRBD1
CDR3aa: CASNTDRDQETQYF
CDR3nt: TGTGCCAGCAACACGGACAGGGACCAAGAGACCCAGTACTTC

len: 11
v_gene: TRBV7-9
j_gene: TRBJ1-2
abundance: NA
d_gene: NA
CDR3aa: CASSLGGGYTF
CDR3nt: TGTGCCAGCAGCTTAGGTGGCGGCTACACCTTC

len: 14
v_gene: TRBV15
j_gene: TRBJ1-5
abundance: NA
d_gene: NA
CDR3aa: CATGLRGTDQPQHF
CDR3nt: TGTGCCACCGGGTTGCGGGGCACCGATCAGCCCCAGCATTTT

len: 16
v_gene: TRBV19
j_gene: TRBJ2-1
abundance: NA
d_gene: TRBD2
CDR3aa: CAGAALGTRANNEQFF
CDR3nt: TGTGCCGGGGCCGCACTCGGGACTAGGGCCAACAATGAGCAGTTCTTC

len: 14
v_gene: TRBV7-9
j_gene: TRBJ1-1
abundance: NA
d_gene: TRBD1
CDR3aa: CASSSYRGSTEAFF
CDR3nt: TGTGCCAGCAGCTCATACAGGGGGAGCACAGAAGCTTTCTTT

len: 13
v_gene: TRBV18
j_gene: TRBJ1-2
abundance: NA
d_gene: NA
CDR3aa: CATASPTFYGYTF
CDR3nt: TGTGCCACGGCCTCCCCGACTTTCTATGGCTACACCTTC

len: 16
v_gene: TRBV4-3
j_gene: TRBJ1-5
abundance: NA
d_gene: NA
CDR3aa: CASSQGYKPPSQPQHF
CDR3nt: TGCGCCAGCAGCCAAGGATATAAACCTCCGAGTCAGCCCCAGCATTTT

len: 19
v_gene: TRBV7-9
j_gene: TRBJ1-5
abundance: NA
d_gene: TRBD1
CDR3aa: CASSHPGQGAGYSNQPQHF
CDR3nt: TGTGCCAGCAGCCATCCGGGACAGGGGGCCGGTTATAGCAATCAGCCCCAGCATTTT

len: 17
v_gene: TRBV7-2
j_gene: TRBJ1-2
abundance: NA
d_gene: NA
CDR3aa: CASSPGSGILIGRGYTF
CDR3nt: TGTGCCAGCAGCCCCGGGAGTGGTATTCTCATCGGGCGTGGCTACACCTTC

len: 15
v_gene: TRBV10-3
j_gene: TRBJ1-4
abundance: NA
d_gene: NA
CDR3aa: CAISRNRDINEKLFF
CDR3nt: TGTGCCATCAGTCGCAACAGGGACATTAATGAAAAACTGTTTTTT

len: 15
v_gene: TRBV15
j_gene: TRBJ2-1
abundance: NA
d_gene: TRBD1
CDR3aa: CATSSRDRGINEQFF
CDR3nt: TGTGCCACCAGCAGCCGGGACAGAGGGATCAATGAGCAGTTCTTC

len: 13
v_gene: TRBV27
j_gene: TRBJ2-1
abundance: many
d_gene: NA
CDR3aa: CASSSYRDNEQFF
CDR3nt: TGTGCCAGCAGTTCGTACAGGGACAATGAGCAGTTCTTC

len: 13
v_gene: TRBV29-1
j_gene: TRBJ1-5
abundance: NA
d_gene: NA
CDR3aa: CSVHTGPNQPQHF
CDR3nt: TGCAGCGTGCACACAGGGCCGAATCAGCCCCAGCATTTT

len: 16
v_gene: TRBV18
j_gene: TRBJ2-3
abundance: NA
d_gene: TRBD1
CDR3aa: CASSKTTGQGKDTQYF
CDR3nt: TGTGCCAGCTCAAAGACGACGGGACAGGGAAAAGATACGCAGTATTTT

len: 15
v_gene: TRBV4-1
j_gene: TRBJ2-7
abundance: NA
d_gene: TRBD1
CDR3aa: CASSQTGTDVGEQYF
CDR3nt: TGCGCCAGCAGCCAAACCGGGACAGATGTCGGCGAGCAGTACTTC

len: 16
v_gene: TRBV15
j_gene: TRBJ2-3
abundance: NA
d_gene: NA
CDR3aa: CATSRVLGASTDTQYF
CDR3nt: TGTGCCACCAGCAGAGTCCTCGGAGCTAGCACAGATACGCAGTATTTT

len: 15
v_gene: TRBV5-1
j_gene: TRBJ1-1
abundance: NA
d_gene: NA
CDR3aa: CASSFRSLENTEAFF
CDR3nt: TGCGCCAGCAGCTTTCGGTCTTTAGAGAACACTGAAGCTTTCTTT

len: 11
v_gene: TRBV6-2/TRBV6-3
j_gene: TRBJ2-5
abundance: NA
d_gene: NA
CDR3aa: CASSHGSKSNF
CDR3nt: TGTGCCAGCAGTCACGGGTCCAAGAGCAACTTC

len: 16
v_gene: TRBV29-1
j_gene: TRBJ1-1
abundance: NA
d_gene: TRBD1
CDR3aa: CSGGGQGGSMNTEAFF
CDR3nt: TGCAGCGGCGGGGGACAGGGCGGCTCGATGAACACTGAAGCTTTCTTT

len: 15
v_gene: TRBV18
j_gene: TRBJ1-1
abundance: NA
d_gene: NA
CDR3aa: CASSPLPGLNTEAFF
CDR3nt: TGTGCCAGCTCACCACTCCCAGGCCTGAACACTGAAGCTTTCTTT

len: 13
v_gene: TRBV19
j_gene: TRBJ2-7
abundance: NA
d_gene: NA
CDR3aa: CASSRGHPYEQYF
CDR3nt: TGTGCCAGTAGTAGGGGACATCCATACGAGCAGTACTTC

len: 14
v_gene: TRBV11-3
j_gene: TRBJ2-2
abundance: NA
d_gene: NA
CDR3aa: CASSLGVGPGELFF
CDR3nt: TGTGCCAGCAGCCTCGGGGTTGGGCCCGGGGAGCTGTTTTTT

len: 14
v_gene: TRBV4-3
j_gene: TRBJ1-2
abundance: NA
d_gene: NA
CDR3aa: CASSQDVASYGYTF
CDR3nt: TGCGCCAGCAGCCAAGACGTCGCCAGCTATGGCTACACCTTC

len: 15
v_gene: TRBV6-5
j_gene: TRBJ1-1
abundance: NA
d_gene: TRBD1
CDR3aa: CASSYYKGGQGEAFF
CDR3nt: TGTGCCAGCAGTTACTACAAAGGGGGACAGGGGGAAGCTTTCTTT

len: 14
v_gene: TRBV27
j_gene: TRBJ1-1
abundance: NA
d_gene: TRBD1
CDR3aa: CASSLRQGGTEAFF
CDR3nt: TGTGCCAGCAGTTTAAGACAGGGGGGCACTGAAGCTTTCTTT

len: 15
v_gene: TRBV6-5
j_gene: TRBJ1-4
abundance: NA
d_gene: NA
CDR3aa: CASSYSGTLDEKLFF
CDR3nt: TGTGCCAGCAGTTACTCAGGGACATTGGATGAAAAACTGTTTTTT

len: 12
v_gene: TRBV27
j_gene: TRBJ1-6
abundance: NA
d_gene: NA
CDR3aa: CASSLYNSPLHF
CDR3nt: TGTGCCAGCAGCCTCTATAATTCACCCCTCCACTTT

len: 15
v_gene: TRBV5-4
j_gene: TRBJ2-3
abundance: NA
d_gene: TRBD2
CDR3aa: CASSIGTSDADTQYF
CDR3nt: TGTGCCAGCAGCATCGGGACTAGCGACGCAGATACGCAGTATTTT

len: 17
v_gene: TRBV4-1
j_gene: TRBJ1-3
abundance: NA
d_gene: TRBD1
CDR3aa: CASSQPRTGGFGNTIYF
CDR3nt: TGCGCCAGCAGCCAACCGCGGACAGGGGGTTTTGGAAACACCATATATTTT

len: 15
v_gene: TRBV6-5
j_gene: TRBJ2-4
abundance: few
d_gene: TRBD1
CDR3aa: CASLGQPEAKNIQYF
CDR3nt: TGTGCCAGCTTGGGACAGCCAGAAGCCAAAAACATTCAGTACTTC

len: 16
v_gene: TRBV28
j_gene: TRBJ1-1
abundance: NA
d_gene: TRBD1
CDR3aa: CASSPGGTLGNTEAFF
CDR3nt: TGTGCCAGCAGTCCAGGGGGAACACTGGGAAACACTGAAGCTTTCTTT

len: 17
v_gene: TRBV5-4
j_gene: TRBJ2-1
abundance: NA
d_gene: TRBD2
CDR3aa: CASSLSGGRGSYNEQFF
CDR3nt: TGTGCCAGCAGCTTGAGTGGCGGGAGGGGATCCTACAATGAGCAGTTCTTC

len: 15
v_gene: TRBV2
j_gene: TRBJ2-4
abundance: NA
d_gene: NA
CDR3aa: CASSGLRQDKNIQYF
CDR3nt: TGTGCCAGCAGTGGACTTAGACAGGATAAAAACATTCAGTACTTC

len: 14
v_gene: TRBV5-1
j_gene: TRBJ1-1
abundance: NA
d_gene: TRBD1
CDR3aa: CASSLSQGVTEAFF
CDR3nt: TGCGCCAGCAGCTTGTCGCAGGGGGTCACTGAAGCTTTCTTT

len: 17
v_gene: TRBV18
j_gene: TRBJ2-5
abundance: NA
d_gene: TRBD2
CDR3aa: CASSPLGRLAGEETQYF
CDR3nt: TGTGCCAGCTCACCCCTGGGGAGACTAGCGGGAGAAGAGACCCAGTACTTC

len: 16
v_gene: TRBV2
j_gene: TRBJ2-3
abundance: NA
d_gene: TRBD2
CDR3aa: CASSEALSGIGDTQYF
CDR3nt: TGTGCCAGCAGTGAAGCCCTTAGCGGGATTGGAGATACGCAGTATTTT

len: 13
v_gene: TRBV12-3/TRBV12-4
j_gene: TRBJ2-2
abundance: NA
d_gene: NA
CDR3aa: CASSSQGNGELFF
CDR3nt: TGTGCCAGCAGTTCCCAGGGTAACGGGGAGCTGTTTTTT

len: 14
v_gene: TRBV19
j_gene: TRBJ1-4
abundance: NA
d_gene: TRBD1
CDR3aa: CASSRRQGAGKLFF
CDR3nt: TGTGCCAGTAGTAGGCGACAGGGAGCGGGAAAACTGTTTTTT

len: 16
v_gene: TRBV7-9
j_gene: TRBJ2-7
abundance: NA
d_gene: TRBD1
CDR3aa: CASSPGPGQGAYEQYF
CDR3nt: TGTGCCAGCAGCCCGGGCCCGGGACAGGGGGCCTACGAGCAGTACTTC

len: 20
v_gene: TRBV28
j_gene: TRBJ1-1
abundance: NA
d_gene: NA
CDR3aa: CASSTAGEGWVGYMNTEAFF
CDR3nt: TGTGCCAGCAGTACGGCTGGTGAGGGCTGGGTGGGATACATGAACACTGAAGCTTTCTTT

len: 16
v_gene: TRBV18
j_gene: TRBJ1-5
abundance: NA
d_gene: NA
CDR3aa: CASSPQDSGSNQPQHF
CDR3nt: TGTGCCAGCTCACCACAGGACAGTGGAAGCAATCAGCCCCAGCATTTT

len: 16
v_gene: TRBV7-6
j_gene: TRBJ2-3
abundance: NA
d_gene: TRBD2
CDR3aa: CASSFPGTSPGDTQYF
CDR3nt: TGTGCCAGCAGCTTCCCCGGGACTAGCCCGGGGGATACGCAGTATTTT

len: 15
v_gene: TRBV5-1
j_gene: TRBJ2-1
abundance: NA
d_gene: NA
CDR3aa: CASSLVGSSYNEQFF
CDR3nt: TGCGCCAGCAGCTTGGTTGGTAGCTCCTACAATGAGCAGTTCTTC

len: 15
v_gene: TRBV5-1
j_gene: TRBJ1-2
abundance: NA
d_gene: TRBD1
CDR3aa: CASSSTGTGPYGYTF
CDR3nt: TGCGCCAGCAGCTCAACCGGGACAGGGCCTTACGGCTACACCTTC

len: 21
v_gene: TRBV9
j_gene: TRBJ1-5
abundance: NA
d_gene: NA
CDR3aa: CASSVAEIGVLLPDSNQPQHF
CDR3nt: TGTGCCAGCAGCGTAGCTGAAATAGGGGTCCTTTTGCCCGATAGCAATCAGCCCCAGCATTTT

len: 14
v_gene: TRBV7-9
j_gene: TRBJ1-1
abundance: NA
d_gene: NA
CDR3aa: CASSFRLTNTEAFF
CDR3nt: TGTGCCAGCAGCTTCAGACTGACCAACACTGAAGCTTTCTTT

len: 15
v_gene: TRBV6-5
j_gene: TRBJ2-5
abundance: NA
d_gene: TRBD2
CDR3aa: CASSPAIAGKETQYF
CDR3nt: TGTGCCAGCAGCCCCGCGATAGCGGGTAAAGAGACCCAGTACTTC

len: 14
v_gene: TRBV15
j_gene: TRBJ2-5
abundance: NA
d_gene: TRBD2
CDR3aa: CATSRDGGQETQYF
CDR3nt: TGTGCCACCAGCAGAGACGGGGGGCAAGAGACCCAGTACTTC

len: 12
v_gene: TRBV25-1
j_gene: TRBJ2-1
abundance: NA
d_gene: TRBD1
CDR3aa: CASSEAGTGRFF
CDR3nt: TGTGCCAGCAGTGAGGCCGGGACAGGGCGTTTCTTC

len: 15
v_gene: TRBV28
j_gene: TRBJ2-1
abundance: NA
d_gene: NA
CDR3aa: CASSFGSETSNEQFF
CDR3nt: TGTGCCAGCAGTTTTGGGAGCGAGACAAGCAATGAGCAGTTCTTC

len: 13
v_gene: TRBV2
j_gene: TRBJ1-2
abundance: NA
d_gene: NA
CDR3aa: CASSDRRDSGYTF
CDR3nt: TGTGCCAGCAGTGATAGACGTGACAGCGGCTACACCTTC